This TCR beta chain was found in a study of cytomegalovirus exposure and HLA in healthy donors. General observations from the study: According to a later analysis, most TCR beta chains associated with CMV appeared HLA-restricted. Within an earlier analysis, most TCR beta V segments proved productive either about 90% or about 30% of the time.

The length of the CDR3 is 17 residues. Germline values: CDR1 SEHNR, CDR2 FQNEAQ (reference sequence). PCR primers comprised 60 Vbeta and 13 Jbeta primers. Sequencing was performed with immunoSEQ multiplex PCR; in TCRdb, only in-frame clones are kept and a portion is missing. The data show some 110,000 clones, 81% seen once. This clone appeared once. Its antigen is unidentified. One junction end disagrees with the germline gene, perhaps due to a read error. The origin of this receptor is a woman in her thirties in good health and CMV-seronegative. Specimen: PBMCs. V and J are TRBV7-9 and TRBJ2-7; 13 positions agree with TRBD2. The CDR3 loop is CSSSSDEGLAGSYEQYF. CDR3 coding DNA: TGTTCCAGCAGTTCCGATGAGGGACTAGCGGGGTCCTACGAGCAGTACTTC.